The sequence of this T cell receptor (beta chain) was determined in a study of beta chain features in type 1 diabetes. Study-level results: Patients with Type 1 diabetes showed moderately but significantly shorter TCRB CDR3s in all four CD4+ subsets. Fewer junction insertions and more nucleotide deletions appeared in type 1 diabetes patients.

The V gene's germline CDR1 is MNHEY and CDR2 SVGAGI. Trimming removed 0 bases at V and 2 bases at J, with 7 bases between. CDR3 length: 14 residues. Details on this clone: Its specificity is unknown. Other DNA sequences in the same sample also yield this CDR3.

cDNA synthesis used the whole RNA isolate, giving expressed TCRB sequences. An average approximately 4 million reads came from naive, central memory and regulatory T cell samples. Sequenced by immunoSEQ multiplex PCR; TCRdb stores in-frame clones only, minus some. This table holds approximately 250,000 clones, approximately 25% found once. Naive, central memory, regulatory and stem cell-like memory cells within the CD4+ compartment were sorted using CD45RO/CCR7/CD25/CD127/CD95/CD27. Sorting gave populations that all exceeded 95% purity. Source material: naive CD4+ T cells from blood. This sequence was found in a young woman with type 1 diabetes. V and J are TRBV6-5 and TRBJ2-5; D uncertain. The CDR3 DNA follows: TGTGCCAGCAGTTACTCGAGAAGACAAGAGACCCAGTACTTC. This encodes CASSYSRRQETQYF.